These 25 T cell receptor beta chains originate from one sample sequenced in a study of blood T cell repertoires in COVID-19. Generated by immunoSEQ multiplex PCR, the TCRdb table keeps only in-frame clones and is missing some. The sample has fewer than 40,000 clones; around 85% are singletons. Sequencing used peripheral blood. All receptors come from a man between 65 and 85 years old with COVID-19, enrolled during active disease.

The chain couples TRBV19 to TRBJ2-7; no definite D call. Germline values: CDR1 LNHDA, CDR2 SQIVND (reference sequence). The CDR3 sequence is 19 residues long. The germline V and J ends were trimmed by 4 bases and 2 bases, with 27 bases remaining between them. CDR3 amino acids: CASSKILGPVTQRPYEQYF. The CDR3 DNA follows: TGTGCCAGTAGTAAAATTTTGGGCCCGGTGACGCAAAGACCCTACGAGCAGTACTTC.

This clone was observed a handful of times. This chain joins TRBV3-1 (or the pseudogene TRBV3-2) and TRBJ2-3, with 13 bases that match TRBD2. J lost 6 bases, V lost 3 bases, and 9 bases had no gene match. Germline V lookup: CDR1 LGHDT, CDR2 YNNKEL (reference sequence). CDR3 size: 17 residues. The CDR3 DNA reads as TGTGCCAGCAGCCAGTGGACTAGCGGGAGCGAACGGGATACGCAGTATTTT. Its protein is CASSQWTSGSERDTQYF.

The CDR3 region has the DNA TGTGCCAGCAGCCCGCACACAGTTTGGGGCTACACCTTC. Translating gives CASSPHTVWGYTF. V is TRBV3-1 (or the pseudogene TRBV3-2) and J is TRBJ1-2; no reliable D call. V gave up 4 bases and J gave up 8 bases, with 14 bases separating them. Germline CDR1 LGHDT, CDR2 YNNKEL (reference sequence). This CDR3 is 13 amino acids long.

The J gene is TRBJ1-5, the V gene TRBV19; D gene uncertain. CDR1 is LNHDA, CDR2 SQIVND, per germline (reference sequence). Trimming removed 3 bases at V and 0 bases at J, with 6 bases between. The CDR3 runs to 14 residues. The CDR3 nucleotides are TGTGCCAGTAGTATGGAGTCTAGCAATCAGCCCCAGCATTTT. Protein sequence: CASSMESSNQPQHF. Drawing the rest from reference TRBV19 and TRBJ1-5, the complete variable domain is DGGITQSPKYLFRKEGQNVTLSCEQNLNHDAMYWYRQDPGQGLRLIYYSQIVNDFQKGDIAEGYSVSREKKESFPLTVTSAQKNPTAFYLCASSMESSNQPQHFGDGTRLSIL.

This chain links TRBV4-1 with TRBJ2-4, with 7 bases aligning to TRBD1. CDR3 size: 16 residues. The junction had 4 bases not matched to a gene; V was cut back by 1 base and J by 1 base. CDR1 and CDR2 (germline): MGHRA, YSYEKL. Here the CDR3 reads CASSQGQGLAKNIQYF. The CDR3 DNA follows: TGCGCCAGCAGCCAAGGACAGGGTCTCGCCAAAAACATTCAGTACTTC.

The chain is built from TRBV5-1 and TRBJ2-5; 10 nucleotides match TRBD2. Germline CDR1 and CDR2: SGHRS and YFSETQ. V was pared by 4 bases and J by 5 bases, with 14 bases of the junction left unmatched. CDR3 length equals 17 residues. CDR3 region: CASSPVNLAGVWETQYF. The CDR3 DNA reads TGCGCCAGCAGCCCCGTTAACCTAGCGGGAGTTTGGGAGACCCAGTACTTC.

The CDR3 sequence: CASSVGGQYNSPLHF. The CDR3 region has the DNA TGTGCCAGCAGCGTAGGGGGACAGTATAATTCACCCCTCCACTTT. The rearrangement joins TRBV9 to TRBJ1-6, with 7 positions matching TRBD1. The CDR3 covers 15 residues. The V and J ends lost 0 bases and 4 bases, in that order; junction bases with no gene match: 1. The germline V gene has CDR1 SGDLS and CDR2 YYNGEE. Full variable domain (rest looked up from reference TRBV9 and TRBJ1-6): DSGVTQTPKHLITATGQRVTLRCSPRSGDLSVYWYQQSLDQGLQFLIQYYNGEERAKGNILERFSAQQFPDLHSELNLSSLELGDSALYFCASSVGGQYNSPLHFGNGTRLTVT.

The table lists this clone with a few counts. The chain links TRBV30 to TRBJ1-1, with D uncertain. The V and J ends lost 0 bases and 1 base respectively, with 12 bases between them. The CDR3 is made up of 15 amino acids. The germline V gene has CDR1 GTSNPN and CDR2 SVGIG (reference sequence). The CDR3 sequence is CAWSVPAGGNTEAFF. The CDR3 DNA reads as TGTGCCTGGAGTGTACCAGCAGGAGGGAACACTGAAGCTTTCTTT.

The rearrangement joins TRBV7-2 to TRBJ2-5, with TRBD2 as a possible D gene (5 bases). From germline, CDR1 is SGHTA and CDR2 FQGNSA. The ends were cut back, 4 bases at V and 7 bases at J, with 19 bases in the middle. This CDR3 comprises 15 residues. Written as DNA, the CDR3 is TGTGCCAGCAGCTCATACTTCGAGGGCTCGGGGACCCAGTACTTC. This gives the protein CASSSYFEGSGTQYF. Looking up the rest from reference TRBV7-2 and TRBJ2-5 gives the full variable domain: GAGVSQSPSNKVTEKGKDVELRCDPISGHTALYWYRQSLGQGLEFLIYFQGNSAPDKSGLPSDRFSAERTGGSVSTLTIQRTQQEDSAVYLCASSSYFEGSGTQYFGPGTRLLVL.

This chain links TRBV3-1 (or the pseudogene TRBV3-2) with TRBJ1-1, with D uncertain. The ends were cut back, 1 base at V and 3 bases at J, with 12 bases in the middle. The V gene's germline CDR1 is LGHDT and CDR2 YNNKEL (reference sequence). This CDR3 has 15 residues. The CDR3 DNA reads TGTGCCAGCAGCCAAGCCCTGCGGAGTCACACTGAAGCTTTCTTT. Translated, it gives CASSQALRSHTEAFF.

This clone was picked up one time. The CDR3 sequence is CASSPGTSGKEELFF. For the CDR3, the DNA is TGTGCCAGTAGTCCCGGGACTAGCGGGAAGGAGGAGCTGTTTTTT. V is TRBV19 and J is TRBJ2-2; TRBD2 matches at 13 bases. The CDR3 has 15 residues. Per germline, CDR1 LNHDA and CDR2 SQIVND (reference sequence). The trim removed 5 bases at V and 10 bases at J, leaving 7 bases unmatched.

J is TRBJ1-4 and V is TRBV24-1, with TRBD1 identical over 8 bases. V lost 9 bases and J lost 5; bases outside the gene matches: 13. The CDR3 totals 16 residues. From germline, CDR1 is KGHDR and CDR2 SFDVKD. The CDR3 DNA follows: TGTGCCACCTCCGGGACAGGAATTCCGGCGAATGAAAAACTGTTTTTT. Residues: CATSGTGIPANEKLFF.

The chain uses TRBV9 and TRBJ1-1, with D unresolved. From germline, CDR1 is SGDLS and CDR2 YYNGEE. V lost 4 bases, J lost 2 bases, and 18 bases lay in between. The CDR3 is 16 residues long. The CDR3 nucleotides are TGTGCCAGCAGCCCCCACACGGGTTTGGGTAACACTGAAGCTTTCTTT. It translates to CASSPHTGLGNTEAFF.

The rearrangement uses TRBV28 and TRBJ1-2; no definite D call. V lost 3 bases and J 6 bases, leaving 8 bases between the germline ends. The germline V gene has CDR1 MDHEN and CDR2 SYDVKM. This CDR3 comprises 12 residues. This CDR3 reads CASSFLPDGYTF. DNA of the CDR3: TGTGCCAGCAGTTTCCTACCCGATGGCTACACCTTC.

V is TRBV7-2 and J is TRBJ2-2, with D unclear. V was cut by 2 bases and J by 8 bases, with 12 bases left in between. CDR1 is SGHTA, CDR2 FQGNSA, per germline. The CDR3 loop spans 14 amino acids. CDR3: CASSLSLVRGELFF. The CDR3, as DNA: TGTGCCAGCAGCTTATCCCTAGTTCGGGGGGAGCTGTTTTTT.

The J gene is TRBJ2-3, the V gene TRBV9, with TRBD1 identical over 10 bases. With 4 bases clipped from V and 6 bases from J, the junction kept 5 bases outside the gene matches. The length of the CDR3 is 14 residues. Germline-derived CDR1 and CDR2 are SGDLS and YYNGEE. CDR3 protein: CASSWTGGSDTQYF. The CDR3 DNA reads as TGTGCCAGCAGCTGGACAGGGGGTTCCGATACGCAGTATTTT.

The V and J genes are TRBV28 and TRBJ1-5, with D perhaps matching TRBD1 (5 bases). Germline lookup yields CDR1 MDHEN and CDR2 SYDVKM. This CDR3 has 14 amino acids. The germline V and J ends were trimmed by 6 bases and 5 bases, with 14 bases remaining between them. CDR3: CASRPEQDHQPQHF. Here the CDR3 DNA reads TGTGCCAGCAGACCTGAACAGGATCATCAGCCCCAGCATTTT.

The V call is TRBV28, the J call TRBJ2-7, with 8 positions matching TRBD1. V was pared by 5 bases and J by 3 bases, with 12 bases of the junction left unmatched. The CDR3 length is 16 residues. Germline CDR1 is MDHEN and CDR2 is SYDVKM. CDR3 residues: CASSPTPGQGNYEQYF. The CDR3 nucleotides read TGTGCCAGCAGTCCAACCCCCGGACAGGGTAACTACGAGCAGTACTTC.

This clone was recorded only once. The gene calls are TRBV7-2 and TRBJ2-5; D is perhaps TRBD2 (5 bases). V was shortened by 5 bases and J by 1 base, with 11 bases between the two germline ends. Germline lookup yields CDR1 SGHTA and CDR2 FQGNSA. The CDR3 runs 14 residues. The CDR3 protein is CASSPTAVQETQYF. The CDR3 region has the DNA TGTGCCAGCAGCCCCACAGCGGTCCAAGAGACCCAGTACTTC.

This clone appeared a few times. The genes are TRBV4-1 and TRBJ1-5; TRBD1 is a possible D gene (5 bases). V dropped 1 base and J dropped 1 base, with 14 bases sitting between them. Germline CDR1 and CDR2: MGHRA and YSYEKL. This CDR3 is built from 17 residues. CDR3 region: CASSQGFPRASNQPQHF. CDR3 DNA sequence: TGCGCCAGCAGCCAAGGTTTCCCCAGGGCAAGCAATCAGCCCCAGCATTTT.

The CDR3 DNA reads as TGTGCCAGCAGCTTAGGAATAGCCTACAATGAGCAGTTCTTC. This codes for CASSLGIAYNEQFF. This chain links TRBV7-2 with TRBJ2-1, with D unresolved. The CDR3 has 14 residues. Germline V gives CDR1 SGHTA, CDR2 FQGNSA. Trimming left V 1 base short and J 2 bases short, with 6 bases between.

This clone has just a few counts. This chain connects TRBV18 to TRBJ1-2; TRBD1 aligns across 8 bases. The V segment lost 6 bases and the J segment 0 bases; nucleotides outside the gene matches: 6. Germline V gives CDR1 KGHSH, CDR2 LQKENI. This CDR3 comprises 15 residues. CDR3 coding DNA: TGTGCCAGCTCGAGCAAACAGGGGGCTAACTATGGCTACACCTTC. Translation gives CASSSKQGANYGYTF.

The rearrangement links TRBV6-5 to TRBJ2-5; no definite D call. Deletions cut 5 bases from V and 5 bases from J, with 12 bases between. The length of the CDR3 is 13 residues. The germline V gene encodes CDR1 MNHEY and CDR2 SVGAGI. The DNA of the CDR3 is TGTGCCAGCAGTCCCGAAGCATGGGAGACCCAGTACTTC. This sequence encodes CASSPEAWETQYF.

The chain recombines TRBV2 with TRBJ2-1; D might be TRBD1 (6 bases). Germline V lookup: CDR1 SNHLY, CDR2 FYNNEI. Between the trimmed V and J ends, which lost 2 bases and 5 bases, there was a span of 7 bases. The length of the CDR3 is 13 residues. The CDR3 nucleotides are TGTGCCAGCAGTGAAAACAGGGACAATGAGCAGTTCTTC. Translation: CASSENRDNEQFF.

The gene calls are TRBV6-6 and TRBJ2-5, with TRBD2 identical over 9 bases. CDR3 length: 15 amino acids. CDR1 and CDR2 from the germline V gene are MNHNY and SVGAGI (reference sequence). The V gene end was trimmed by 8 bases and the J gene end by 4 bases; junction bases not matched to a gene: 11. The CDR3 DNA reads as TGTGCCAGCGGGGCTAGCGGGATAGGCGGAGAGACCCAGTACTTC. Residues: CASGASGIGGETQYF.